The 5 T cell receptor beta chains reported below all come from one sample, sequenced in a study of blood T cell repertoires in COVID-19. Produced via immunoSEQ multiplex PCR; TCRdb's table is partial and in-frame only. The data contain about 180,000 clones, 88% of them singletons. Material: peripheral blood. The source of these receptors is a woman aged 25 to 45 with acute or convalescent COVID-19.

The rearrangement uses TRBV5-1 and TRBJ2-1, with D unclear. V was cut by 4 bases and J by 5 bases, with 13 bases left in between. Germline V gene sequence: CDR1 SGHRS, CDR2 YFSETQ. The CDR3 is 14 residues long. CDR3 residues: CASSVRGLHNEQFF. DNA of the CDR3: TGCGCCAGCAGCGTCCGAGGCCTCCACAATGAGCAGTTCTTC.

This chain connects TRBV30 to TRBJ1-6; 7 nucleotides agree with TRBD1. The V and J ends lost 4 bases and 0 bases, in that order; junction bases with no gene match: 9. Germline V gene data show CDR1 as GTSNPN and CDR2 as SVGIG (reference sequence). This CDR3 is built from 17 residues. Here the CDR3 DNA reads TGTGCCTGGACCAGAGGGGGCTCGAGCTCCTATAATTCACCCCTCCACTTT. Translating it yields CAWTRGGSSSYNSPLHF.

The genes are TRBV6-5 and TRBJ2-1; D is perhaps TRBD2 (5 bases). CDR1 and CDR2 (germline): MNHEY, SVGAGI. The CDR3 is made up of 13 amino acids. Trimming cost V 5 bases and J 9 bases, with 14 bases left between them. CDR3 sequence reads: CASSTQLGAEQFF. The CDR3 DNA sequence: TGTGCCAGCAGTACCCAACTGGGAGCTGAGCAGTTCTTC.

The CDR3: CASSRDRLGELFF. CDR3 DNA: TGTGCCAGCAGCCGGGACAGACTTGGGGAGCTGTTTTTT. The chain combines TRBV6-5 with TRBJ2-2; 7 bases match TRBD1. Germline V gives CDR1 MNHEY, CDR2 SVGAGI. Trimming cost V 6 bases and J 8 bases; bases outside gene matches: 6. There are 13 residues in the CDR3.

The J gene is TRBJ2-5, the V gene TRBV11-2; D gene ambiguous. Germline CDR1 reads SGHAT; CDR2 reads FQNNGV. This CDR3 is 14 amino acids long. The V end was cut by 2 bases, the J end by 1 base, with 8 bases between. The CDR3 sequence is CASSLRPSQETQYF. The CDR3 nucleotides are TGTGCCAGCAGCTTACGCCCGAGCCAAGAGACCCAGTACTTC.